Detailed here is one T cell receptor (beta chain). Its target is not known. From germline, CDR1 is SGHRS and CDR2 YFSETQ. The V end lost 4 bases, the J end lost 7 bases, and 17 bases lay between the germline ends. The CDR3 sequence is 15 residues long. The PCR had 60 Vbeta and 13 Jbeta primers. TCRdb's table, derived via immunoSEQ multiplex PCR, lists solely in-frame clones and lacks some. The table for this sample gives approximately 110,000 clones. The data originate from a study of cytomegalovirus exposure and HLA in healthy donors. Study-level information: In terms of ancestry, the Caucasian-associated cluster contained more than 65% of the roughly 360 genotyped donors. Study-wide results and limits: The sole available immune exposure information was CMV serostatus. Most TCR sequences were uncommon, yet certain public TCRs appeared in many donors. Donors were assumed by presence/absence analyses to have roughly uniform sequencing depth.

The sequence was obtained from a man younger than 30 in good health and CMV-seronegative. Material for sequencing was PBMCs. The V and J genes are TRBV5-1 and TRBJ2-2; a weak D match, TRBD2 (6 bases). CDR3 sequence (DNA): TGCGCCAGCAGCCCGGGACTCGCGGGGAGCGGGGAGCTGTTTTTT. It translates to CASSPGLAGSGELFF.